This T cell receptor (beta chain) was recovered during a study of T cell responses to AZD1222 COVID-19 vaccine. Findings and limits, study-wide: Donors skewed white British and female; clonal diversity was possibly underestimated. Baseline antibody screening turned up just a handful of seropositive AZD1222 recipients. The span of vaccine-associated CD4 TCRs extended across spike, with dominance at 160-218 and 743-854. Spike-specific TCR breadth and depth went up after people got two AZD1222 doses.

This clone was seen just once. Its antigen is still unknown. Using immunoSEQ multiplex PCR, the repertoire was profiled, and TCRdb retains in-frame clones only, with some absent. The table includes 95,000 to 150,000 clones, about nine tenths detected once. The sequence was collected from an adult in good health. Source: peripheral blood, taken on day 0 of AZD1222 vaccination.

The CDR3 sequence: CSVGEGLYYGYTF. The DNA for the CDR3 is TGCAGCGTTGGAGAGGGGCTCTATTATGGCTACACCTTC. The chain carries TRBV29-1 and TRBJ1-2; TRBD1 is a possible D gene (5 bases). Germline lookup yields CDR1 SQVTM and CDR2 ANQGSEA. CDR3 length equals 13 residues. The germline V and J ends were trimmed by 4 bases and 5 bases, with 14 bases remaining between them.